The next 11 T cell receptor beta chains were all read from a single sample in a study of cytomegalovirus exposure and HLA in healthy donors. Only in-frame clones appear in the TCRdb table, and some are missing; sequencing was by immunoSEQ multiplex PCR. The sample lists some 74,000 clones, 93% occurring once. The specimen sequenced was PBMCs. These receptors came from a young woman in good health and CMV-seronegative.

V usage is TRBV7-9 and J usage is TRBJ1-1; D call uncertain. Germline lookup yields CDR1 SEHNR and CDR2 FQNEAQ (reference sequence). This CDR3 region has 15 residues. Trimming left V 5 bases short and J 2 bases short, with 15 bases between. The CDR3 loop is CASSPRAAANTEAFF. The CDR3 DNA sequence: TGTGCCAGCAGCCCCCGCGCGGCCGCAAACACTGAAGCTTTCTTT.

This clone was observed once. The V gene is TRBV5-1, the J gene TRBJ2-1; possibly TRBD2 for D (6 bases). Between the trimmed V and J ends, which lost 5 bases and 9 bases, there was a span of 12 bases. CDR1 SGHRS and CDR2 YFSETQ come from the germline V gene. This CDR3 spans 12 amino acids. CDR3 DNA sequence: TGCGCCAGCAGTAGCGGTATCGGTGAGCAGTTCTTC. Protein sequence: CASSSGIGEQFF.

The V gene is TRBV15, the J gene TRBJ1-1, with D tentatively TRBD1 (5 bases). V was cut by 3 bases and J by 0 bases, with 8 bases left in between. Germline CDR1 LNHNV, CDR2 YYDKDF (reference sequence). The CDR3 covers 14 residues. The CDR3: CATSSGGMNTEAFF. The CDR3 coding sequence is TGTGCCACCAGCAGTGGGGGGATGAACACTGAAGCTTTCTTT.

This clone appeared a few times. This chain uses TRBV28 with TRBJ1-2, with a possible D match to TRBD1 (5 bases). There are 12 residues in the CDR3. Germline CDR1 is MDHEN and CDR2 is SYDVKM. V gave up 8 bases and J gave up 3 bases, with 10 bases separating them. CDR3 nucleotides: TGTGCCAGCGGCCTAGGGGACTATGGCTACACCTTC. Encoded protein: CASGLGDYGYTF.

V is TRBV27 and J is TRBJ1-2, with D unclear. From germline, CDR1 is MNHEY and CDR2 SMNVEV (reference sequence). V was shortened by 2 bases and J by 2 bases, with 9 bases between the two germline ends. The CDR3 loop spans 14 amino acids. The CDR3 nucleotides are TGTGCCAGCAGTTTAGTCTCGGGGAACTATGGCTACACCTTC. Amino acid sequence: CASSLVSGNYGYTF.

The chain employs TRBV30 and TRBJ2-5, with D maybe TRBD1 (6 bases). This CDR3 contains 14 residues. The germline V gene encodes CDR1 GTSNPN and CDR2 SVGIG (reference sequence). Between the trimmed V and J ends, which lost 2 bases and 2 bases, there was a span of 12 bases. The DNA of the CDR3 is TGTGCCTGGAGTCCCCGGACAGTGCAAGAGACCCAGTACTTC. Protein sequence: CAWSPRTVQETQYF.

CDR3 residues: CASSSYTGYEQYF. The CDR3 DNA follows: TGTGCCAGCAGCTCGTATACCGGCTACGAGCAGTACTTC. The V and J genes are TRBV7-9 and TRBJ2-7; D is unclear. The germline V gene encodes CDR1 SEHNR and CDR2 FQNEAQ (reference sequence). Trimming left V 4 bases short and J 3 bases short, with 10 bases between. This CDR3 spans 13 amino acids.

This clone was picked up one time. V usage is TRBV7-2 and J usage is TRBJ1-2; TRBD1 matches at 11 bases. The trim removed 2 bases at V and 4 bases at J, leaving 9 bases unmatched. Germline CDR1 reads SGHTA; CDR2 reads FQGNSA. The CDR3 covers 17 residues. CDR3 amino acids: CASSLFRRTGGSYGYTF. CDR3 coding DNA: TGTGCCAGCAGCTTATTTAGGAGGACAGGGGGCAGCTATGGCTACACCTTC.

V is TRBV28 and J is TRBJ1-6; 11 bases agree with TRBD1. The CDR3 consists of 14 residues. Germline assignment: CDR1 MDHEN and CDR2 SYDVKM. With V trimmed by 5 bases and J by 12 bases, 6 bases remained unmatched. DNA of the CDR3: TGTGCCAGCAGTGGGGGGGACAGGGGGGTACCCCTCCACTTT. Translating gives CASSGGDRGVPLHF.

This chain links TRBV11-2 with TRBJ2-7, with 7 bases matching TRBD1. The length of the CDR3 is 15 residues. Germline V gene sequence: CDR1 SGHAT, CDR2 FQNNGV. Trimming removed 5 bases from V and 3 bases from J; junction bases left unmatched: 10. CDR3 coding DNA: TGTGCCAGCAGCCCGGCCGGGACAGACGGCTACGAGCAGTACTTC. Amino acid sequence: CASSPAGTDGYEQYF.

V is TRBV7-2 and J is TRBJ2-2; 10 positions agree with TRBD2. CDR1 and CDR2 from the germline V gene are SGHTA and FQGNSA. The ends lost 2 bases at V and 2 bases at J; junction bases unmatched: 11. This CDR3 spans 19 amino acids. The CDR3 is CASSLLVVAGGLNTGELFF. In DNA form, the CDR3 reads TGTGCCAGCAGCTTATTGGTGGTAGCGGGGGGCCTAAACACCGGGGAGCTGTTTTTT.